This T cell receptor beta chain was profiled in a study of T cell clones after liver transplantation. Looking at the study overall: Post-transplant blood was tracked for graft-donor-reactive T cell clones identified in a pre-transplant mixed lymphocyte reaction. Subjects received no induction therapy and standard immunosuppression until randomization at 12-24 months post-transplant.

Libraries were prepared by immunoSEQ multiplex PCR; TCRdb keeps only in-frame clonotypes and omits some of them. The data hold tens of thousands of clones, with 70% to 80% observed a single time. CDR1 and CDR2 (germline): SNHLY, FYNNEI. The CDR3 runs 17 residues. Trimming pared 6 bases from V and 2 bases from J, leaving 17 bases between. The sample consisted of CD4+ T cells from blood, taken at the 15-month timepoint. V and J are TRBV2 and TRBJ1-6; D is uncertain. The source is a human patient who received a liver transplant. Some T cells may be transferred from the graft donor. The DNA for the CDR3 is TGTGCCAGCAGCGGGAGTCTCCTTTTCGCCTATAATTCACCCCTCCACTTT. This gives the protein CASSGSLLFAYNSPLHF.